These 30 T cell receptor beta chains were all obtained from the same sample, sequenced in a study of human T cells and chemical hapten exposure. As for time point: patch test 2, 6 weeks after DPC sensitization. Treatment indicated: therapeutic diphenylcyclopropenone sensitization with weekly scalp DPC. A single record per CDR3 protein comes from TCRdb applying MiXCR to the RACE reads. Seen here are 330,000 or so distinct CDR3 sequences, more than 5% observed once, and the top ten hold under 7%. The sequencing used whole blood, collected in connection with sensitization to the hapten diphenylcyclopropenone (DPC). All receptors derive from a woman between 18 and 29 years old with alopecia areata. Some clones in this sample may be carry-over from other donors' samples.

This clonotype was counted between two and nine times. This chain uses TRBV7-6 with TRBJ2-3; D perhaps matches TRBD1 (6 bases). Germline CDR1 SGHVS, CDR2 FNYEAQ. The CDR3 extends over 15 amino acids. Trimming took 5 bases from V and 2 from J, leaving 14 bases between them. In DNA form, the CDR3 reads TGTGCCAGCAGCAGACAGGTCCCCCCCACAGATACGCAGTATTTT. Translating it yields CASSRQVPPTDTQYF.

V usage is TRBV5-1 and J usage is TRBJ2-5; D gene ambiguous. V lost 4 bases, J lost 5 bases, and 12 bases lay in between. The germline V gene encodes CDR1 SGHRS and CDR2 YFSETQ. This CDR3 comprises 13 residues. The CDR3 reads CASSPAVDETQYF. The CDR3 region has the DNA TGCGCCAGCAGCCCGGCGGTAGATGAGACCCAGTACTTC.

The chain carries TRBV7-9 and TRBJ2-3; D call uncertain. Germline-derived CDR1 and CDR2 are SEHNR and FQNEAQ (reference sequence). The length of the CDR3 is 14 residues. The V end lost 6 bases, the J end lost 4 bases, and 14 bases lay between the germline ends. The CDR3 loop reads CASRSAAEPDTQYF. Written as DNA, the CDR3 is TGTGCCAGCAGATCTGCCGCGGAACCAGATACGCAGTATTTT. The entire variable domain, with the rest obtained from reference TRBV7-9 and TRBJ2-3, is as follows: DTGVSQNPRHKITKRGQNVTFRCDPISEHNRLYWYRQTLGQGPEFLTYFQNEAQLEKSRLLSDRFSAERPKGSFSTLEIQRTEQGDSAMYLCASRSAAEPDTQYFGPGTRLTVL.

This chain joins TRBV27 and TRBJ1-5; TRBD1 is a possible D gene (6 bases). Germline values: CDR1 MNHEY, CDR2 SMNVEV (reference sequence). The CDR3 has 14 residues. Trimming took off 4 bases at V and 9 bases at J, with 16 bases between the two ends. The CDR3 reads CASSSRDTLLPQHF. The CDR3 DNA follows: TGTGCCAGCAGTTCCCGGGACACCCTCCTGCCCCAGCATTTT.

This clonotype was seen a few times. The CDR3 sequence is CASSEGAQGTDTQYF. In DNA form, the CDR3 reads TGTGCCAGCAGTGAGGGGGCTCAAGGGACAGATACGCAGTATTTT. V usage is TRBV2 and J usage is TRBJ2-3; D is perhaps TRBD1 (6 bases). V lost 3 bases and J lost 3, with 13 bases in between. The CDR3 sequence is 15 residues long. Germline values: CDR1 SNHLY, CDR2 FYNNEI.

In this sample, this clonotype turned up many times. The V and J genes are TRBV6-5 and TRBJ2-2; 10 bases align to TRBD2. Germline V CDR1 and CDR2: MNHEY, SVGAGI. The CDR3 has 16 residues. The J segment lost 6 bases and the V segment lost 2 bases, leaving 6 bases of the junction unmatched. Here the CDR3 reads CASSYQPAGGAGELFF. In DNA form, the CDR3 reads TGTGCCAGCAGTTACCAGCCAGCGGGGGGGGCCGGGGAGCTGTTTTTT.

This clonotype turned up a few times. V is TRBV4-3 and J is TRBJ2-5; D might be TRBD2 (6 bases). In germline, CDR1 is LGHNA, CDR2 YSLEER. CDR3 length equals 17 residues. Trimming pared 2 bases from V and 1 base from J, leaving 17 bases between. CDR3 amino acids: CASSQTGGARGQETQYF. Written as DNA, the CDR3 is TGCGCCAGCAGCCAAACGGGCGGGGCCCGGGGCCAAGAGACCCAGTACTTC.

The CDR3: CATFLSPYADTEAFF. The DNA of the CDR3 is TGTGCCACCTTCCTTTCCCCATACGCGGACACTGAAGCTTTCTTT. The J gene is TRBJ1-1, the V gene TRBV6-2 or TRBV6-3; D is uncertain. Trimming left V 10 bases short and J 3 bases short, with 21 bases between. The germline V gene has CDR1 MNHEY and CDR2 SVGEGT. The length of the CDR3 is 15 residues.

The sample holds a few counts of this clonotype. The rearrangement links TRBV27 to TRBJ2-3; 15 nucleotides align to TRBD2. The germline CDR1 and CDR2 sequences are MNHEY and SMNVEV (reference sequence). The CDR3 contains 20 residues. The V segment lost 5 bases and the J segment 2 bases; nucleotides outside the gene matches: 14. This CDR3 is CASSPYFGTSGGLNTDTQYF. The DNA of the CDR3 is TGTGCCAGCAGTCCATACTTCGGGACTAGCGGGGGGCTTAACACAGATACGCAGTATTTT.

This clonotype was counted many times. The chain links TRBV6-1 to TRBJ2-3; TRBD2 might be the D (6 bases). The CDR3 has 13 amino acids. Germline CDR1 MNHNS, CDR2 SASEGT. The ends were cut back, 10 bases at V and 2 bases at J, with 13 bases in the middle. The CDR3 nucleotides are TGTGCCACCCACCCGGGAGTCACAGATACGCAGTATTTT. Translated, it gives CATHPGVTDTQYF.

This clonotype was recorded a few times. CDR3 in amino acids: CASSFWGRGSSYEQYF. The CDR3 coding sequence is TGTGCCAGCAGTTTTTGGGGGAGGGGTAGCTCCTACGAGCAGTACTTC. The chain carries TRBV28 and TRBJ2-7; 7 bases match TRBD2. The CDR3 extends over 16 amino acids. The V gene's germline CDR1 is MDHEN and CDR2 SYDVKM. J was trimmed by 0 bases and V by 3 bases; bases with no gene match: 8.

In this sample, this clonotype turned up many times. The chain employs TRBV29-1 and TRBJ1-2; TRBD1 matches 8 bases. CDR3 length: 16 residues. V was pared by 2 bases and J by 4 bases, with 12 bases of the junction left unmatched. The germline V gene encodes CDR1 SQVTM and CDR2 ANQGSEA. CDR3 residues: CSVETLPGQVLYGYTF. In nucleotides, the CDR3 is TGCAGCGTTGAAACTCTTCCGGGACAGGTTCTCTATGGCTACACCTTC.

The rearrangement links TRBV7-8 to TRBJ1-5; D not certain. The V gene lost 6 bases and the J gene lost 6 bases, with 6 bases spanning the gap. This CDR3 has 11 residues. Per germline, CDR1 SGHVS and CDR2 FQNEAQ. CDR3 residues: CASSRGQPQHF. The CDR3 DNA reads as TGTGCCAGCAGTCGGGGTCAGCCCCAGCATTTT.

This rearrangement joins TRBV10-2 to TRBJ2-2; D possibly corresponds to TRBD2 (6 bases). Germline assignment: CDR1 WSHSY and CDR2 SAAADI. This CDR3 is 14 amino acids long. V gave up 6 bases and J gave up 5 bases, with 13 bases separating them. The CDR3 loop is CASSPDYLTGELFF. CDR3 in DNA: TGCGCCAGCAGCCCGGACTACCTAACCGGGGAGCTGTTTTTT.

This clonotype was counted many times. The chain couples TRBV29-1 to TRBJ2-2; the D gene is possibly TRBD1 (5 bases). The CDR3 runs to 13 residues. From germline, CDR1 is SQVTM and CDR2 ANQGSEA. Trimming left V 4 bases short and J 4 bases short, with 10 bases between. For the CDR3, the DNA is TGCAGCGTTGGACAGCTTACCACCGGGGAGCTGTTTTTT. It codes for CSVGQLTTGELFF.

This clonotype was detected only a few times. This chain uses TRBV29-1 with TRBJ2-3, with 9 bases lining up with TRBD2. Unmatched junction bases numbered 7, after V lost 4 bases and J lost 8 bases. Germline V lookup: CDR1 SQVTM, CDR2 ANQGSEA. CDR3 length: 13 residues. CDR3 sequence reads: CSVGGGAEGTQYF. CDR3 DNA: TGCAGCGTTGGCGGGGGGGCCGAGGGTACGCAGTATTTT.

The CDR3 spells CASSEEVGNTIYF. DNA for the CDR3: TGTGCCAGCAGTGAAGAGGTTGGAAACACCATATATTTT. The V call is TRBV2, the J call TRBJ1-3, with no clear D. The CDR3 is 13 amino acids. CDR1 and CDR2 from the germline V gene are SNHLY and FYNNEI. Between the trimmed V and J ends, which lost 1 base and 3 bases, there was a span of 4 bases.

CDR3 protein: CSATKGTGIKEQYF. The CDR3, as DNA: TGCAGTGCAACCAAGGGGACAGGGATTAAAGAGCAGTACTTC. The J gene is TRBJ2-7, the V gene TRBV20-1; 9 bases are shared with TRBD1. CDR3 length: 14 residues. The ends lost 6 bases at V and 7 bases at J; junction bases unmatched: 13. In germline, CDR1 is DFQATT, CDR2 SNEGSKA (reference sequence).

This clonotype has ten or more counts. V is TRBV27 and J is TRBJ1-1; 8 bases agree with TRBD1. V gave up 5 bases and J gave up 3 bases; unmatched junction bases: 5. Germline CDR1 and CDR2: MNHEY and SMNVEV (reference sequence). This CDR3 is built from 14 residues. CDR3 sequence reads: CASSGQGVHTEAFF. CDR3 in DNA: TGTGCCAGCAGTGGACAGGGCGTACACACTGAAGCTTTCTTT.

This clonotype was recorded a few times. The V and J genes are TRBV7-2 and TRBJ2-3, with no clear D. Trimming left V 2 bases short and J 3 bases short, with 9 bases between. Germline-derived CDR1 and CDR2 are SGHTA and FQGNSA. The CDR3 consists of 14 residues. The chain's CDR3 is CASSLINPTDTQYF. CDR3 in DNA: TGTGCCAGCAGCTTAATCAACCCAACAGATACGCAGTATTTT.

The chain couples TRBV20-1 to TRBJ2-1, with 9 bases that match TRBD1. The CDR3 is 14 residues long. V shed 6 bases, J shed 6 bases, and the junction held 9 bases outside the gene matches. CDR1 and CDR2 from the germline V gene are DFQATT and SNEGSKA (reference sequence). This chain's CDR3 is CSATGGFLSNEQFF. The CDR3 DNA follows: TGCAGTGCAACAGGGGGCTTTCTCAGCAATGAGCAGTTCTTC.

The genes are TRBV6-5 and TRBJ2-1, with 12 bases fitting TRBD2. This CDR3 is built from 16 residues. Trimming cost V 6 bases and J 8 bases; bases outside gene matches: 11. Germline V gene lookup returns CDR1 MNHEY and CDR2 SVGAGI. This CDR3 is CASRPASGGVTDEQFF. The CDR3 DNA reads TGTGCCAGCAGACCGGCTAGCGGGGGGGTGACCGATGAGCAGTTCTTC.

This clonotype was picked up many times. Here the CDR3 DNA reads TGTGCCAGCAGTTACTCTGCAGGCAGGGGAGAACGGTCACCCCTCCACTTT. As protein: CASSYSAGRGERSPLHF. The rearrangement links TRBV6-5 to TRBJ1-6; a possible D gene is TRBD1 (6 bases). CDR1 is MNHEY, CDR2 SVGAGI, per germline. V was pared by 0 bases and J by 10 bases, with 19 bases between. The CDR3 extends over 17 amino acids.

This clonotype was counted a few times. CDR3 nucleotides: TGCGCCAGCAGCTGGGACAAATTGGATGAAGAGACCCAGTACTTC. Its protein product is CASSWDKLDEETQYF. This rearrangement joins TRBV5-1 to TRBJ2-5; D possibly corresponds to TRBD1 (6 bases). Trimming took 3 bases from V and 3 from J, leaving 15 bases between them. The CDR3 has 15 residues. The V gene's germline CDR1 is SGHRS and CDR2 YFSETQ.

The chain recombines TRBV6-6 with TRBJ1-1, with D unresolved. Germline CDR1 MNHNY, CDR2 SVGAGI (reference sequence). The CDR3 runs 12 residues. V dropped 6 bases and J dropped 10 bases, with 15 bases sitting between them. CDR3 in DNA: TGTGCCAGCAGCGGGCCCGAGGCCCCAGCTTTCTTT. Translating gives CASSGPEAPAFF.

This clonotype was counted at least ten times. The V gene is TRBV6-2 or TRBV6-3, the J gene TRBJ1-2; 7 bases line up with TRBD1. The ends lost 6 bases at V and 3 bases at J; junction bases unmatched: 4. This CDR3 has 13 amino acids. Germline V gives CDR1 MNHEY, CDR2 SVGEGT. The CDR3 here is CASSFDRDYGYTF. The CDR3 nucleotides are TGTGCCAGCAGCTTTGACAGGGACTATGGCTACACCTTC.

The chain recombines TRBV10-3 with TRBJ2-2; maybe TRBD2 (5 bases). The CDR3 is 17 residues long. The germline CDR1 and CDR2 sequences are ENHRY and SYGVKD. V lost 3 bases, J lost 4 bases, and 18 bases lay in between. In DNA, the CDR3 is TGTGCCATCAGTGATTGGGGTGAGGGTTCGGGCACCGGGGAGCTGTTTTTT. Translating it yields CAISDWGEGSGTGELFF.

In its sample, this clonotype was seen many times. This chain uses TRBV29-1 with TRBJ2-5; D is undetermined. Germline V lookup: CDR1 SQVTM, CDR2 ANQGSEA. Trimming left V 3 bases short and J 2 bases short, with 7 bases between. CDR3 length: 12 amino acids. This CDR3 is CSVEAQQETQYF. The CDR3 coding sequence is TGCAGCGTTGAGGCGCAGCAAGAGACCCAGTACTTC. Filled out from reference TRBV29-1 and TRBJ2-5, the complete variable domain reads SAVISQKPSRDICQRGTSLTIQCQVDSQVTMMFWYRQQPGQSLTLIATANQGSEATYESGFVIDKFPISRPNLTFSTLTVSNMSPEDSSIYLCSVEAQQETQYFGPGTRLLVL.

The V and J genes are TRBV7-9 and TRBJ2-1; D might be TRBD1 (5 bases). The CDR3 has 14 amino acids. V gave up 2 bases and J gave up 6 bases, with 11 bases separating them. CDR1 is SEHNR, CDR2 FQNEAQ, per germline (reference sequence). DNA for the CDR3: TGTGCCAGCAGCTTACAGGGTTATGGCAATGAGCAGTTCTTC. Translated: CASSLQGYGNEQFF. Based on the CDR3 plus reference TRBV7-9 and TRBJ2-1, the full variable domain is DTGVSQNPRHKITKRGQNVTFRCDPISEHNRLYWYRQTLGQGPEFLTYFQNEAQLEKSRLLSDRFSAERPKGSFSTLEIQRTEQGDSAMYLCASSLQGYGNEQFFGPGTRLTVL.

Within the sample, this clonotype is medium-sized. This chain connects TRBV3-1 to TRBJ2-1; 8 bases line up with TRBD2. Germline V lookup: CDR1 LGHDT, CDR2 YNNKEL (reference sequence). This CDR3 contains 14 residues. J lost 7 bases, V lost 5 bases, and 7 bases had no gene match. CDR3 region: CASSWRGVRNEQFF. CDR3 in DNA: TGTGCCAGCAGCTGGCGGGGGGTGAGGAATGAGCAGTTCTTC.